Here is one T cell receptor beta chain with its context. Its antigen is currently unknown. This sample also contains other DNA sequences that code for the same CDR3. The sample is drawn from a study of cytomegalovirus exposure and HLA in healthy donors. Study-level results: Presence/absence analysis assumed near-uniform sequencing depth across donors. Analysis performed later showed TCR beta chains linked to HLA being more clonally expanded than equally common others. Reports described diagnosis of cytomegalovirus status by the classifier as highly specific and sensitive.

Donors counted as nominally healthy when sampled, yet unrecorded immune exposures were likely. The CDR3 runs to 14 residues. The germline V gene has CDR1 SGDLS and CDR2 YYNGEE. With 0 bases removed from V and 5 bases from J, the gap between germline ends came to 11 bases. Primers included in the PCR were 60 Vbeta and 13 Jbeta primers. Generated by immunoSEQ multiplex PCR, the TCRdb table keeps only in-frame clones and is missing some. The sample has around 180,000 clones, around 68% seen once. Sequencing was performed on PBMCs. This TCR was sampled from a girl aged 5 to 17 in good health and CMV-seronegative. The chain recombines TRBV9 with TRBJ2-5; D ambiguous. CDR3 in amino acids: CASSVEGGQETQYF. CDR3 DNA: TGTGCCAGCAGCGTAGAAGGCGGCCAGGAGACCCAGTACTTC.